This T cell receptor (beta chain) appears in the sequencing data of a study of blood T cell repertoires in COVID-19 (dated by TCRdb to the early 2020s). Concerning the study at large: Samples from collaborators originated in the United States, Italy and Spain and spanned both the acute and convalescent phases of COVID-19. The dataset comprised deeply sampled blood TCRbeta repertoires from subjects exposed to, actively infected with, or recovered from COVID-19. The repertoires were released in a freely available public database intended as a resource for research on the immune response to SARS-CoV-2. Where available, HLA class I and class II types were obtained from metadata supplied by the sample provider rather than from assay-based typing. Sample metadata almost always included a de-identified subject ID, COVID-19 status, age in years and sex. The material from the prospective study consisted of cDNA or gDNA derived from T cells, B-cell-depleted T cells, or PBMCs. The samples were drawn from the first 160 participants of the ongoing ImmuneRACE study and from over 950 subjects provided by 6 global collaborators. The study at large found these results: Clinical and demographic metadata were provided uncurated, with the amount varying by source and participant.

One collaborating source in Seattle enrolled patients during active infection and followed them longitudinally through the course of disease. Whole blood was collected in K2EDTA tubes by collaborating institutions according to the institutions' own protocols. For TCRbeta analysis, collaborator samples were shipped as frozen whole blood, as isolated PBMCs, or as DNA extracted from either sample type. About this clone itself: No antigen is known for it. Qualities for individual bases were not recorded, and no much larger clone is one base off.

Measured from the cysteine to the phenylalanine, the CDR3 is 15 residues long. Just CDR3 DNA is preserved here, 45 bases in frame from base 1. V trim: 5 bases; J trim: 2 bases; unmatched bases: 4. CDR1 SEHNR and CDR2 FQNEAQ are derived from the germline V gene (reference sequence). TCRbeta CDR3 regions were amplified from genomic DNA by means of the immunoSEQ Assay, a bias-controlled multiplex PCR. The original pipeline was this. Nucleated cell counts per sample were estimated from amplification of reference gene primers within the assay. To quantify the absolute abundance of each unique TCRbeta CDR3 rearrangement, sequence reads were collapsed and filtered. For each sample, productive Simpson clonality was calculated as the square root of Simpson's diversity index over productive rearrangements. TCRdb obtained this table from immuneACCESS and retained in-frame rearrangements with V and J assigned. These tables miss some clones; where compared with another copy, unresolved V genes account for less than half of the shortfall, and the remainder is unexplained. The V and J calls and clone size were taken over from that table, and D and trimming were inferred from the DNA. This sample holds about 350,000 clones; roughly 86% were observed only once. The ten largest account for roughly 6.6% of the sample.

The sequence came from a woman aged 70-85 years with COVID-19, enrolled during active disease. The chain links TRBV7-9 with TRBJ2-5, with TRBD1 matching 11 junction bases. Sequencing was done on a sample of peripheral blood. The CDR3 reads CASSRWDRGQETQYF. The DNA reads TGTGCCAGCAGCCGTTGGGACAGGGGGCAAGAGACCCAGTACTTC.